This T cell receptor (beta chain) comes out of a study of blood T cells in healthy people across ages. General observations from the study: Naive and antigen-experienced cells were not separated, limiting conclusive comparison.

This clonotype has a handful of counts. Its antigen is not known. Healthy Russian Caucasian donors spanned ages about 6 to 100 years. Isolation per sample recovered at least 7 million PBMCs. Trimming shortened V by 7 bases and J by 1 base, and 16 bases separated the two germline ends. This CDR3 comprises 15 residues. A J-beta primer mix and a sample-barcoded 5' primer were used in a second PCR of roughly 7 to 12 cycles. From each sample, at least 2.5 million paired-end reads containing CDR3 were obtained. MiXCR, run by TCRdb on the 5' RACE reads, gives a single entry per CDR3 protein. The data contain about 1.6 million distinct CDR3 sequences, roughly 30% of them singletons.

The receptor was derived from a woman aged 25 to 39 in good health. Source material: blood. The chain joins TRBV12-3 or TRBV12-4 to TRBJ1-1, with D possibly TRBD1 on 6 matching bases. CDR3 region: CASTPWGGRNTEAFF. The DNA for the CDR3 is TGTGCCAGCACCCCCTGGGGGGGCAGGAACACTGAAGCTTTCTTT.